The 13 T cell receptor beta chains in this list originate from one sample, sequenced in a study of metastatic and nonmetastatic thyroid tumors. Before thyroid surgery, none of the patients had received any treatment. MiXCR re-clonotyped the PCR reads for TCRdb. Of tens of thousands of clones listed, approximately 12% are singletons. The sample was tumor tissue. All receptors derive from a female donor with papillary thyroid cancer or a benign thyroid nodule (not recorded which). Some clones in this sample may be carry-over from other donors' samples.

This clone was seen many times. The V call is TRBV20-1, the J call TRBJ1-6, with 9 bases identical to TRBD1. This CDR3 comprises 14 residues. In germline, CDR1 is DFQATT, CDR2 SNEGSKA (reference sequence). Trimming at V came to 3 bases and at J to 7 bases, leaving 4 bases not matched to a gene. CDR3 sequence (DNA): TGCAGTGCTAGGGGGACAGGGCCCAATTCACCCCTCCACTTT. As protein: CSARGTGPNSPLHF.

This clone occurred many times. V and J are TRBV9 and TRBJ1-1, with D unclear. This CDR3 is built from 13 residues. Germline loops: CDR1 SGDLS, CDR2 YYNGEE. Trimming removed 0 bases at V and 0 bases at J, with 3 bases between. The CDR3 protein is CASSVAMNTEAFF. The CDR3 nucleotides are TGTGCCAGCAGCGTAGCCATGAACACTGAAGCTTTCTTT.

Ten or more counts support this clone. The CDR3 loop is CASSILGGGTQYF. The CDR3 bases are TGTGCCAGTAGTATTTTGGGCGGTGGGACCCAGTACTTC. The genes are TRBV19 and TRBJ2-5; unclear D gene. Germline V lookup: CDR1 LNHDA, CDR2 SQIVND (reference sequence). CDR3 size: 13 residues. Deletions cut 3 bases from V and 7 bases from J, with 12 bases between. Based on the CDR3 plus reference TRBV19 and TRBJ2-5, the full variable domain is DGGITQSPKYLFRKEGQNVTLSCEQNLNHDAMYWYRQDPGQGLRLIYYSQIVNDFQKGDIAEGYSVSREKKESFPLTVTSAQKNPTAFYLCASSILGGGTQYFGPGTRLLVL.

This clone has at least ten counts. The V call is TRBV5-4, the J call TRBJ1-3; 9 bases are shared with TRBD1. After removal of 4 bases from V and 4 bases from J, the junction contained 3 bases not matched to a gene. This CDR3 spans 14 amino acids. Germline loops: CDR1 SGHNT, CDR2 YYREEE (reference sequence). CDR3 bases: TGTGCCAGCAGCATTACAGGGGGCGGAAACACCATATATTTT. Translating gives CASSITGGGNTIYF. The full variable domain, its missing parts supplied by reference TRBV5-4 and TRBJ1-3, is ETGVTQSPTHLIKTRGQQVTLRCSSQSGHNTVSWYQQALGQGPQFIFQYYREEENGRGNFPPRFSGLQFPNYSSELNVNALELDDSALYLCASSITGGGNTIYFGEGSWLTVV.

The table lists this clone with a few counts. This may be a read error: a much more frequent sequence differs by one nucleotide. This sample also contains other DNA sequences that code for the same CDR3. V gene TRBV7-3 combines with J gene TRBJ1-2, with 8 bases matching TRBD1. The germline gives CDR1 SGHTA, CDR2 FQGTGA. V lost 2 bases to trimming and J lost 7 bases; unmatched junction nucleotides: 3. CDR3 length equals 13 residues. The CDR3 spells CASSLQGAGGYTF. The CDR3 nucleotides are TGTGCCAGCAGCTTACAGGGGGCAGGTGGCTACACCTTC.

Ten or more counts support this clone. The gene calls are TRBV5-1 and TRBJ1-1; no reliable D call. V was trimmed by 0 bases and J by 5 bases, leaving 8 bases between them. Germline V CDR1 and CDR2: SGHRS, YFSETQ. CDR3 length: 13 residues. CDR3 in amino acids: CASSLGAGTEAFF. CDR3 nucleotide sequence: TGCGCCAGCAGCTTGGGGGCGGGTACTGAAGCTTTCTTT.

In this sample, this clone turned up many times. The V gene is TRBV20-1, the J gene TRBJ1-3; tentative D call: TRBD1 (5 bases). V lost 5 bases to trimming and J lost 0 bases, with 11 bases between them. This CDR3 is built from 14 residues. CDR1 and CDR2 (germline): DFQATT, SNEGSKA (reference sequence). CDR3 DNA sequence: TGCAGTGCTTTACAGGCGGGCTCTGGAAACACCATATATTTT. This translates into CSALQAGSGNTIYF.

The table lists this clone with many counts. J is TRBJ1-3 and V is TRBV30; the D is unclear. V lost 5 bases to trimming and J lost 0 bases, with 11 bases between them. Germline-derived CDR1 and CDR2 are GTSNPN and SVGIG (reference sequence). This CDR3 has 14 amino acids. CDR3 loop: CAWYDGLSGNTIYF. The DNA of the CDR3 is TGTGCCTGGTATGACGGACTCTCTGGAAACACCATATATTTT.

This clone has only a few counts. Germline and junction disagree at one end, which may indicate a read error. This chain joins TRBV2 and TRBJ1-4; weak D call: TRBD1 (5 bases). Germline CDR1 reads SNHLY; CDR2 reads FYNNEI. The CDR3 totals 14 residues. CDR3 region: CASSEAGVGEKLFF. CDR3 bases: TGCGCCAGCAGTGAAGCGGGGGTCGGCGAAAAACTGTTTTTT.

This clone was observed a handful of times. The rearrangement joins TRBV6-1 to TRBJ2-1; weak D call: TRBD2 (5 bases). This CDR3 comprises 15 residues. The germline V gene has CDR1 MNHNS and CDR2 SASEGT. V shed 6 bases and J shed 4 bases, with 16 bases lying between them. The CDR3 is CASSLSEGGYNEQFF. The CDR3 DNA sequence: TGTGCCAGCAGCCTTAGCGAAGGTGGTTACAATGAGCAGTTCTTC.

This clone was detected many times. The V gene is TRBV5-1, the J gene TRBJ2-1; 7 nucleotides agree with TRBD1. V gave up 4 bases and J gave up 5 bases; unmatched junction bases: 3. CDR3 length equals 13 residues. Germline CDR1 and CDR2: SGHRS and YFSETQ. The CDR3 sequence: CASSPGQNNEQFF. CDR3 in DNA: TGCGCCAGCAGCCCGGGACAGAACAATGAGCAGTTCTTC.

This clone was detected ten times or more. The V gene is TRBV6-2 or TRBV6-3, the J gene TRBJ2-3, with 13 bases that match TRBD2. The CDR3 contains 16 residues. Germline V lookup: CDR1 MNHEY, CDR2 SVGEGT. V was clipped by 4 bases and J by 2 bases; unmatched bases: 3. For the CDR3, the DNA is TGTGCCAGCAGTTGGACTAGCGGGAGTATCACAGATACGCAGTATTTT. Its translation is CASSWTSGSITDTQYF.

A few counts support this clone. A clone one base away is much larger, so this may be a read error. V usage is TRBV29-1 and J usage is TRBJ2-7; D is undetermined. The CDR3 loop spans 12 amino acids. Looked up from germline, CDR1 is SQVTM and CDR2 is ANQGSEA. The CDR3 is CSVYSTLYEHYF. The CDR3, as DNA: TGCAGCGTTTACTCCACCCTCTACGAGCATTACTTC.